This T cell receptor beta chain emerged from a study of T cell changes during pregnancy in multiple sclerosis. Trimming stripped 8 bases from V and 3 bases from J, with 10 bases between. Looked up from germline, CDR1 is SNHLY and CDR2 is FYNNEI. The length of the CDR3 is 12 residues. TCRdb's table, derived via immunoSEQ multiplex PCR, lists solely in-frame clones and lacks some. The sample yields about 44,000 clones, around 96% seen once. This TCR came from a female donor with multiple sclerosis, enrolled in a pregnancy study. This sequence joins TRBV2 and TRBJ1-1, with D tentatively TRBD1 (5 bases). The material sequenced was peripheral blood, taken in the second trimester of pregnancy. This chain's CDR3 is CASYQGYTEAFF. Here the CDR3 DNA reads TGTGCCAGCTACCAGGGATACACTGAAGCTTTCTTT.